Following are 20 T cell receptor beta chains from one sample sequenced in a study of OX40 agonist ivuxolimab in advanced cancers. The data were produced by immunoSEQ multiplex PCR, yet TCRdb's version contains in-frame clones alone and is incomplete. The table records tens of thousands of clones, roughly nine tenths of them present only once. The starting material was CD4+ or CD8+ T cells sorted from blood, obtained in a trial of the OX40 agonist ivuxolimab. These receptors were taken from an adult with an advanced solid tumor such as melanoma, head and neck, liver or kidney cancer.

This chain connects TRBV7-8 to TRBJ2-5; the D is unclear. Between the trimmed V and J ends, which lost 5 bases and 5 bases, there was a span of 6 bases. Germline loops: CDR1 SGHVS, CDR2 FQNEAQ. This CDR3 is built from 11 residues. This CDR3 reads CASSVWETQYF. In DNA form, the CDR3 reads TGTGCCAGCAGCGTATGGGAGACCCAGTACTTC.

V and J are TRBV7-3 and TRBJ2-1, with D possibly TRBD2 on 5 matching bases. With 1 base removed from V and 6 bases from J, the gap between germline ends came to 10 bases. The length of the CDR3 is 14 residues. Germline V gene data show CDR1 as SGHTA and CDR2 as FQGTGA. The DNA of the CDR3 is TGTGCCAGCAGCTTAAATGCAGGAGGCAATGAGCAGTTCTTC. This sequence encodes CASSLNAGGNEQFF.

The rearrangement uses TRBV28 and TRBJ1-1, with D perhaps TRBD1 (6 bases). The CDR3 length is 14 residues. V lost 3 bases to trimming and J lost 0 bases, with 8 bases between them. Germline CDR1 is MDHEN and CDR2 is SYDVKM. The CDR3 bases are TGTGCCAGCAGTTTGACAGGTGTGAACACTGAAGCTTTCTTT. Encoded protein: CASSLTGVNTEAFF.

The table lists this clone with a count of one. V gene TRBV5-4 combines with J gene TRBJ2-5, with a weak D call TRBD2 (6 bases). The germline V gene has CDR1 SGHNT and CDR2 YYREEE (reference sequence). The germline V and J ends were trimmed by 4 bases and 2 bases, with 9 bases remaining between them. The CDR3 contains 13 residues. Here the CDR3 reads CASSRDLQETQYF. CDR3 bases: TGTGCCAGCAGCCGGGACTTACAAGAGACCCAGTACTTC.

The rearrangement uses TRBV7-9 and TRBJ1-3; D might be TRBD1 (5 bases). Trimming stripped 5 bases from V and 0 bases from J, with 17 bases between. The CDR3 has 17 residues. Germline CDR1 reads SEHNR; CDR2 reads FQNEAQ (reference sequence). DNA for the CDR3: TGTGCCAGCAGCCCTAGGGGAGTCGGGTTCTCTGGAAACACCATATATTTT. It encodes CASSPRGVGFSGNTIYF.

The gene calls are TRBV10-3 and TRBJ2-4; D gene uncertain. Germline values: CDR1 ENHRY, CDR2 SYGVKD. Trimming stripped 0 bases from V and 1 base from J, with 7 bases between. The CDR3 sequence is 15 residues long. This chain's CDR3 is CAISESNPAKNIQYF. The CDR3 coding sequence is TGTGCCATCAGTGAGTCGAATCCGGCCAAAAACATTCAGTACTTC.

This clone was counted a few times. The J gene is TRBJ2-6, the V gene TRBV5-4; 10 bases map to TRBD1. CDR1 and CDR2 from the germline V gene are SGHNT and YYREEE (reference sequence). The V and J ends lost 4 bases and 2 bases, in that order; junction bases with no gene match: 6. The length of the CDR3 is 17 residues. The CDR3 is CASSPPGQGTGANVLTF. The CDR3 nucleotides are TGTGCCAGCAGCCCTCCGGGACAGGGGACTGGGGCCAACGTCCTGACTTTC.

The V call is TRBV4-2, the J call TRBJ1-1, with TRBD1 matching over 8 bases. Trimming at V came to 2 bases and at J to 5 bases, leaving 10 bases not matched to a gene. Looked up from germline, CDR1 is LGHNA and CDR2 is YNFKEQ. There are 16 residues in the CDR3. In DNA form, the CDR3 reads TGTGCCAGCAGCCAACCAGGGGGCCCCTGGGGGACTGAAGCTTTCTTT. This sequence encodes CASSQPGGPWGTEAFF.

The V call is TRBV28, the J call TRBJ1-5, with D unclear. The CDR3 contains 14 residues. Per the germline V gene, CDR1 is MDHEN and CDR2 is SYDVKM. The V end lost 2 bases, the J end lost 8 bases, and 13 bases lay between the germline ends. The CDR3 protein is CASSLPPLNKPQHF. The CDR3 DNA follows: TGTGCCAGCAGTTTACCCCCCCTAAATAAGCCCCAGCATTTT.

The chain joins TRBV30 to TRBJ1-5; D is perhaps TRBD1 (5 bases). The germline CDR1 and CDR2 sequences are GTSNPN and SVGIG (reference sequence). This CDR3 contains 14 residues. Trimming took 2 bases from V and 2 from J, leaving 10 bases between them. The CDR3 region has the DNA TGTGCCTGGAGTTTCGAAGGGGGCAATCAGCCCCAGCATTTT. Encoded protein: CAWSFEGGNQPQHF.

A single count supports this clone. The V gene is TRBV20-1, the J gene TRBJ2-5; D unresolved. Germline V lookup: CDR1 DFQATT, CDR2 SNEGSKA (reference sequence). V gave up 4 bases and J gave up 5 bases, with 5 bases separating them. This CDR3 region has 10 residues. The CDR3 DNA reads TGCAGTGCTAAGCAGGAGACCCAGTACTTC. Translated: CSAKQETQYF.

V usage is TRBV7-9 and J usage is TRBJ1-5; D may be TRBD1 (5 bases). V was shortened by 5 bases and J by 5 bases, with 13 bases between the two germline ends. The germline gives CDR1 SEHNR, CDR2 FQNEAQ (reference sequence). The CDR3 spans 14 residues. The CDR3 DNA reads TGTGCCAGCAGCCCTTTCGGGGCTGATCAGCCCCAGCATTTT. The encoded protein is CASSPFGADQPQHF.

The chain employs TRBV7-2 and TRBJ2-7; D ambiguous. The CDR3 runs 12 residues. Between the trimmed V and J ends, which lost 1 base and 6 bases, there was a span of 7 bases. Germline lookup yields CDR1 SGHTA and CDR2 FQGNSA. CDR3 sequence reads: CASSLVPGEQYF. CDR3 DNA: TGTGCCAGCAGCTTAGTCCCGGGCGAGCAGTACTTC. The whole variable domain, filled in from reference TRBV7-2 and TRBJ2-7, reads GAGVSQSPSNKVTEKGKDVELRCDPISGHTALYWYRQSLGQGLEFLIYFQGNSAPDKSGLPSDRFSAERTGGSVSTLTIQRTQQEDSAVYLCASSLVPGEQYFGPGTRLTVT.

The V gene is TRBV27, the J gene TRBJ1-1; TRBD1 is a possible D gene (5 bases). CDR1 and CDR2 (germline): MNHEY, SMNVEV (reference sequence). V shed 5 bases and J shed 1 base, with 11 bases lying between them. The CDR3 covers 14 residues. CDR3 sequence: CASSRDLQNTEAFF. In nucleotides, the CDR3 is TGTGCCAGCAGTAGGGACTTGCAGAACACTGAAGCTTTCTTT.

The rearrangement uses TRBV11-2 and TRBJ1-4; TRBD1 is a possible D gene (5 bases). The CDR3 is made up of 15 amino acids. Trimming cost V 5 bases and J 4 bases, with 14 bases left between them. Germline CDR1 and CDR2: SGHAT and FQNNGV. The CDR3 here is CASSERQPFNEKLFF. CDR3 bases: TGTGCCAGCAGCGAGCGACAGCCCTTTAATGAAAAACTGTTTTTT.

The gene calls are TRBV28 and TRBJ2-5; 10 bases align to TRBD1. Germline lookup yields CDR1 MDHEN and CDR2 SYDVKM. There are 16 residues in the CDR3. Trimming cost V 7 bases and J 4 bases; bases outside gene matches: 12. The CDR3 DNA reads as TGTGCCAGCACTCTGCGGACAGGACAGGGGGGAGAGACCCAGTACTTC. Protein sequence: CASTLRTGQGGETQYF.

The V and J genes are TRBV5-1 and TRBJ1-5; possibly TRBD1 for D (6 bases). V was trimmed by 0 bases and J by 6 bases, leaving 13 bases between them. Germline assignment: CDR1 SGHRS and CDR2 YFSETQ. CDR3 length: 15 residues. The DNA for the CDR3 is TGCGCCAGCAGCTTGGATGGGGGCGATAGTCAGCCCCAGCATTTT. It specifies CASSLDGGDSQPQHF.

This chain connects TRBV28 to TRBJ1-1; possibly TRBD1 for D (6 bases). V dropped 6 bases and J dropped 1 base, with 12 bases sitting between them. Germline CDR1 and CDR2: MDHEN and SYDVKM. The CDR3 is 14 residues long. CDR3 amino acids: CASSLGQRNTEAFF. The CDR3, as DNA: TGTGCCAGCAGCTTAGGACAGAGGAACACTGAAGCTTTCTTT. Variable domain in full (rest from reference TRBV28 and TRBJ1-1): DVKVTQSSRYLVKRTGEKVFLECVQDMDHENMFWYRQDPGLGLRLIYFSYDVKMKEKGDIPEGYSVSREKKERFSLILESASTNQTSMYLCASSLGQRNTEAFFGQGTRLTVV.

The chain combines TRBV18 with TRBJ2-1; D is undetermined. Trimming stripped 1 base from V and 3 bases from J, with 7 bases between. The germline V gene encodes CDR1 KGHSH and CDR2 LQKENI. The CDR3 contains 14 residues. Here the CDR3 reads CASSPQASYNEQFF. The DNA for the CDR3 is TGTGCCAGCTCACCACAGGCTAGCTACAATGAGCAGTTCTTC.

The rearrangement uses TRBV2 and TRBJ1-4; 12 nucleotides match TRBD1. Germline V lookup: CDR1 SNHLY, CDR2 FYNNEI. The CDR3 is 17 residues long. V lost 5 bases to trimming and J lost 3 bases; unmatched junction nucleotides: 7. The CDR3 here is CASSPGGQGASNEKLFF. Written as DNA, the CDR3 is TGTGCCAGCAGTCCGGGGGGACAGGGGGCCTCTAATGAAAAACTGTTTTTT.